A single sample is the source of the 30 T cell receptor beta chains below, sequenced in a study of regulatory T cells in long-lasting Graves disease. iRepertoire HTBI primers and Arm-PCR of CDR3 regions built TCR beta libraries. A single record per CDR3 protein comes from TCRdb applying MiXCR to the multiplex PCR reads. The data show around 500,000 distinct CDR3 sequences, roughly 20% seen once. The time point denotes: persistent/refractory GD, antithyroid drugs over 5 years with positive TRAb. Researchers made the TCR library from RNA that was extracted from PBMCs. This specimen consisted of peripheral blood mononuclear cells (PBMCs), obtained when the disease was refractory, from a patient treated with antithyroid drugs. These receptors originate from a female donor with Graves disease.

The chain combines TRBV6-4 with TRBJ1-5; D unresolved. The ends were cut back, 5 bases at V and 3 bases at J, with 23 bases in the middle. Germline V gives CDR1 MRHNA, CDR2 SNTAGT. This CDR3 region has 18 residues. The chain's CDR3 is CASSYPAFGRRLNQPQHF. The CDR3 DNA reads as TGTGCCAGCAGTTACCCGGCTTTTGGACGGAGACTCAATCAGCCCCAGCATTTT.

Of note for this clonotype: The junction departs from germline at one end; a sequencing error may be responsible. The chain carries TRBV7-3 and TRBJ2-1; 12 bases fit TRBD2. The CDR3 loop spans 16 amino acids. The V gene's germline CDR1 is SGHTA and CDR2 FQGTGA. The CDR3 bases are TGCGCCAGCAGACATATCCCTAGCGGGAGGGCCAGTGAGCAGTTCTTC. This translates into CASRHIPSGRASEQFF.

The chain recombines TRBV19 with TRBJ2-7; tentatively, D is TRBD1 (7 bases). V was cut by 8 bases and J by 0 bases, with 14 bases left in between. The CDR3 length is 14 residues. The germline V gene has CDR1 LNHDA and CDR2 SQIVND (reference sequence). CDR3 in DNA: TGTGCCAGTGCTCGCGGGACAGTCTCCTACGAGCAGTACTTC. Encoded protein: CASARGTVSYEQYF.

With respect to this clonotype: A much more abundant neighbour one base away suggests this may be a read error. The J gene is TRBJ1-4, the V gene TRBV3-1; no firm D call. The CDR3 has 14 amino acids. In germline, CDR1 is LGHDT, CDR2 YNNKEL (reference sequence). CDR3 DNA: TGTGCCAGCAGCCCGACCGGAGGGCGTGAAAGACTGTTTTTT. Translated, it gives CASSPTGGRERLFF. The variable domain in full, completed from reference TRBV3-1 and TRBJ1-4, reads DTAVSQTPKYLVTQMGNDKSIKCEQNLGHDTMYWYKQDSKKFLKIMFSYNNKELIINETVPNRFSPKSPDKAHLNLHINSLELGDSAVYFCASSPTGGRERLFFGSGTQLSVL.

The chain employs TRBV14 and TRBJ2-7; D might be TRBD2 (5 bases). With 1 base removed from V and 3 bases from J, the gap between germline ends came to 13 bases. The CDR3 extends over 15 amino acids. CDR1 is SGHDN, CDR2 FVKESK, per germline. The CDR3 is CASSQGGINSYEQYF. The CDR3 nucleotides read TGTGCCAGCAGCCAAGGAGGGATCAATAGCTACGAGCAGTACTTC.

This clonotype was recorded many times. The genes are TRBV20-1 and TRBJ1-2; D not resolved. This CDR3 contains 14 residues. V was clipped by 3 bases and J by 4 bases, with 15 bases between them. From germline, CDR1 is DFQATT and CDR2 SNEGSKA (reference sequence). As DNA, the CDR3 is TGCAGTGCTAGCATCCCCACTGGGAGCTATGGCTACACCTTC. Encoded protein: CSASIPTGSYGYTF.

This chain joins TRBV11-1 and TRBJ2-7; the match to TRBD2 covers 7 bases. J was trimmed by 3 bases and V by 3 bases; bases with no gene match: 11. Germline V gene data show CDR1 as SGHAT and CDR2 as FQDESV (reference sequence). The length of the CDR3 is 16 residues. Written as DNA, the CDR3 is TGTGCCAGCAGCTTCCCCGGGGGGAGATCCGACTACGAGCAGTACTTC. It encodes CASSFPGGRSDYEQYF.

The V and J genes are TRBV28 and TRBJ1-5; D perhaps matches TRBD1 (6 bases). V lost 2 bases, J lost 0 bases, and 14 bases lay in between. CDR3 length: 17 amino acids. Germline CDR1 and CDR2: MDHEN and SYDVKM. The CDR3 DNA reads TGTGCCAGCAGTTTACCACAGGGATCGTATAGCAATCAGCCCCAGCATTTT. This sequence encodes CASSLPQGSYSNQPQHF.

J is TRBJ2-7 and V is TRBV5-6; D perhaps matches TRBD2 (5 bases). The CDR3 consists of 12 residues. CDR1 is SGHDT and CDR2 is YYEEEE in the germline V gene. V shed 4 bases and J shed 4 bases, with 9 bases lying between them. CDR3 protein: CASSVGVYEQYF. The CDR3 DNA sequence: TGTGCCAGCAGCGTGGGAGTTTACGAGCAGTACTTC.

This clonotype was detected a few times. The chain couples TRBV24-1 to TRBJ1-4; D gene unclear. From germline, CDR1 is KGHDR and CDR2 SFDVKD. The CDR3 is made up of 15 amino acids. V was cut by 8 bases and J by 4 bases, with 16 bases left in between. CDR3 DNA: TGTGCCACCAACTTGCCCACGTCATATAATGAAAAACTGTTTTTT. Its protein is CATNLPTSYNEKLFF.

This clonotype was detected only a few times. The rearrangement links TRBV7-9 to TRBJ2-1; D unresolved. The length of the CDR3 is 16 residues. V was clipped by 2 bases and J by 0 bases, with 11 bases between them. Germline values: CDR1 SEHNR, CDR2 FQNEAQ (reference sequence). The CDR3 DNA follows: TGTGCCAGCAGCTTATGGCCGAAAACCTCCTACAATGAGCAGTTCTTC. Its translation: CASSLWPKTSYNEQFF.

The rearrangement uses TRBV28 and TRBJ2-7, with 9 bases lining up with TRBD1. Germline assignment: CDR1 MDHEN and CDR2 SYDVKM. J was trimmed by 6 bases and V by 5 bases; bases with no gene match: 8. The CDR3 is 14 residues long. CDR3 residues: CASSHGTGPPEQYF. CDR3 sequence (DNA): TGTGCCAGCAGTCACGGGACAGGGCCTCCCGAGCAGTACTTC.

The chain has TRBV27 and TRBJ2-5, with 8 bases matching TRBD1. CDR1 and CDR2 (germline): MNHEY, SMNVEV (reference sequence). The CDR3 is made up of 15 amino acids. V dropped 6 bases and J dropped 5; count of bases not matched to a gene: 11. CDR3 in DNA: TGTGCCAGCAGCCTGGGACAGGCGGTTGGGGAGACCCAGTACTTC. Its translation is CASSLGQAVGETQYF.

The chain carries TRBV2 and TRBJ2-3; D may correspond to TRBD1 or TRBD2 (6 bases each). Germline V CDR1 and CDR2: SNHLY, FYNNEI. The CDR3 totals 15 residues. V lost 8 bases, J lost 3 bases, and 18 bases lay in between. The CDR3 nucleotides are TGTGCCAGCGGTCGCAGGGGAGGCTTTACAGATACGCAGTATTTT. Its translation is CASGRRGGFTDTQYF.

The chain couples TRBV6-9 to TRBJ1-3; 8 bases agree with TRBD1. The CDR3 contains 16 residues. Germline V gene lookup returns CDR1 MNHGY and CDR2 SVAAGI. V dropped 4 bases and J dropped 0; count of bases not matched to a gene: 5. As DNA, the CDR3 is TGTGCCAGCAGTTCCCGACAGGGGACCTCTGGAAACACCATATATTTT. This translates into CASSSRQGTSGNTIYF.

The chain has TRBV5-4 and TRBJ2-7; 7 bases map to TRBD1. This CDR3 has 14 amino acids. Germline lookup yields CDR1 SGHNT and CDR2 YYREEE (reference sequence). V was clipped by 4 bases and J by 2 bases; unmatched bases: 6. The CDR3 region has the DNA TGTGCCAGCAGCCGGGACAGACGAGCCTACGAGCAGTACTTC. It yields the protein CASSRDRRAYEQYF.

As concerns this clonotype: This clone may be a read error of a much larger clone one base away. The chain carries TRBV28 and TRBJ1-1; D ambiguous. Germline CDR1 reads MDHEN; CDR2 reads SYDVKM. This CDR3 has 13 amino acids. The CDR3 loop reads CASGWFPNTEALF. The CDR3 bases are TGTGCCAGCGGTTGGTTCCCGAACACTGAAGCTCTCTTT.

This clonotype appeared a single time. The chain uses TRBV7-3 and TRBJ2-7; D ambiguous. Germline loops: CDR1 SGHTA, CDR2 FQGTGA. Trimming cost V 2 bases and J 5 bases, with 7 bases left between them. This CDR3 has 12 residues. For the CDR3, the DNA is TGTGCCAGCAGCTTACAAGAAAACGAGCAGTACTTC. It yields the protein CASSLQENEQYF.

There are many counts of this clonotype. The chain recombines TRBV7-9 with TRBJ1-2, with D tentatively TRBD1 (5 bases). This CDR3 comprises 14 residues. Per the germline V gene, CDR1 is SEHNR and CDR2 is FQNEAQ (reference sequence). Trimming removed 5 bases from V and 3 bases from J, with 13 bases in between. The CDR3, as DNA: TGTGCCAGCAGCCCTGGGACCCACGACTATGGCTACACCTTC. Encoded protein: CASSPGTHDYGYTF.

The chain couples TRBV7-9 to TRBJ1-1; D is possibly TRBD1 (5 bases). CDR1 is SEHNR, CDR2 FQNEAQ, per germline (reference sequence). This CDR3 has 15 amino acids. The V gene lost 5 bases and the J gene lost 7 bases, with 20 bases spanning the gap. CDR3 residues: CASSPIGQGLHEAFF. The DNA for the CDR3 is TGTGCCAGCAGCCCAATTGGGCAGGGCCTCCATGAAGCTTTCTTT. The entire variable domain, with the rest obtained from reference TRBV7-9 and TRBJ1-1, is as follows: DTGVSQNPRHKITKRGQNVTFRCDPISEHNRLYWYRQTLGQGPEFLTYFQNEAQLEKSRLLSDRFSAERPKGSFSTLEIQRTEQGDSAMYLCASSPIGQGLHEAFFGQGTRLTVV.

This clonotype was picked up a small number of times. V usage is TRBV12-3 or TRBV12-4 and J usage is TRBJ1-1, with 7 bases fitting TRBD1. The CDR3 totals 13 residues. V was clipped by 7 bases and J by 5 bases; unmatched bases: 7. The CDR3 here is CASTPDRATEAFF. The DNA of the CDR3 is TGTGCCAGCACCCCAGACAGGGCAACTGAAGCTTTCTTT.

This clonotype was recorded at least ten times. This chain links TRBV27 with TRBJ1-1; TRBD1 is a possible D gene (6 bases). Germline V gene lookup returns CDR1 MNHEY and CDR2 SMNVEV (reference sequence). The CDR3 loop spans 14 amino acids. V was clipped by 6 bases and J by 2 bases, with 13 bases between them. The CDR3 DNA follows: TGTGCCAGCAGCCACGGGACACCTAACACTGAAGCTTTCTTT. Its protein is CASSHGTPNTEAFF.

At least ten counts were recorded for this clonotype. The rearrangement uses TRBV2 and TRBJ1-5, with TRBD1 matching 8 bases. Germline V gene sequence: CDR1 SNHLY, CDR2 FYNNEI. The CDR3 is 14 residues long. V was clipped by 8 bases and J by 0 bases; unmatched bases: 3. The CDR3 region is CASLGQVSNQPQHF. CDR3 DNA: TGTGCCAGCCTGGGACAGGTTAGCAATCAGCCCCAGCATTTT.

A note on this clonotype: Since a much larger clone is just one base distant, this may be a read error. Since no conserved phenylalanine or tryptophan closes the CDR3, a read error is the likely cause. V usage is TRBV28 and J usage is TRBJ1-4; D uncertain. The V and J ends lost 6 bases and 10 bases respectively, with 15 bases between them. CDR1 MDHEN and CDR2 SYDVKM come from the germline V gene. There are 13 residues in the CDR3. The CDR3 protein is CASSSSKWGKLFS. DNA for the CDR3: TGTGCCAGCAGCTCCTCTAAATGGGGAAAACTGTTTTCT.

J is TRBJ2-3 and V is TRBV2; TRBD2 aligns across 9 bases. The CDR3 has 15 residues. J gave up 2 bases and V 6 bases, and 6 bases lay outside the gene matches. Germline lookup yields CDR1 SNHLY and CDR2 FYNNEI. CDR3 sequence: CASSERTSATDTQYF. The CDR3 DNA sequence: TGTGCCAGCAGCGAACGGACTAGCGCCACAGATACGCAGTATTTT.

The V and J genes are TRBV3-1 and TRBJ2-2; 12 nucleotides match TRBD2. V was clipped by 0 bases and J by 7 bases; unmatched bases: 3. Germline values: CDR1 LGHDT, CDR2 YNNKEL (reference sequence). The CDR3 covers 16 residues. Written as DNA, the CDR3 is TGTGCCAGCAGCCAAGATATACTAGCGGGAGGCGGGGAGCTGTTTTTT. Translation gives CASSQDILAGGGELFF.

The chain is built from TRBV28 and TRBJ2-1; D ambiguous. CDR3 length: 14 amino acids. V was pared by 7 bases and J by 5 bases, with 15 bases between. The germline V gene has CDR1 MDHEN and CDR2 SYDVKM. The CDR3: CASKGAWGNNEQFF. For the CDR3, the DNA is TGTGCCAGCAAGGGCGCATGGGGAAACAATGAGCAGTTCTTC.

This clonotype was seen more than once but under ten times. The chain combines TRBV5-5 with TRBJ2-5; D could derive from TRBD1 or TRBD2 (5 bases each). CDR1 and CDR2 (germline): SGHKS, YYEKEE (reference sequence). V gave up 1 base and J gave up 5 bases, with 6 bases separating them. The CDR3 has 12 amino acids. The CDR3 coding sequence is TGTGCCAGCAGCTTGTGGGACGAGACCCAGTACTTC. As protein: CASSLWDETQYF. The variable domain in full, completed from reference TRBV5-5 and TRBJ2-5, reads DAGVTQSPTHLIKTRGQQVTLRCSPISGHKSVSWYQQVLGQGPQFIFQYYEKEERGRGNFPDRFSARQFPNYSSELNVNALLLGDSALYLCASSLWDETQYFGPGTRLLVL.

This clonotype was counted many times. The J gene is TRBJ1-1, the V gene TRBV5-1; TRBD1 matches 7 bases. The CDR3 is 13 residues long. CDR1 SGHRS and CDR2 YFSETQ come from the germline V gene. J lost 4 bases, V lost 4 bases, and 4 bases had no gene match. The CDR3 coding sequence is TGCGCCAGCAGCGACACAGGGGTCACTGAAGCTTTCTTT. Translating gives CASSDTGVTEAFF.

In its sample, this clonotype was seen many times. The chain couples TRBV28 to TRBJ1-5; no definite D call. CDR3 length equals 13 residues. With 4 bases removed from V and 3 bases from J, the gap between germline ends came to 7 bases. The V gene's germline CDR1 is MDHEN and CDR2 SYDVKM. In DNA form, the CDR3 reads TGTGCCAGCAGTTATGACACCAATCAGCCCCAGCATTTT. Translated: CASSYDTNQPQHF. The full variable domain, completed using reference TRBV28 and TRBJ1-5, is DVKVTQSSRYLVKRTGEKVFLECVQDMDHENMFWYRQDPGLGLRLIYFSYDVKMKEKGDIPEGYSVSREKKERFSLILESASTNQTSMYLCASSYDTNQPQHFGDGTRLSIL.